This TCR beta chain was obtained from a study of graft-versus-host responses after intestinal transplantation (dated by TCRdb to the early 2020s). In terms of the full investigation: Recipients received multivisceral, liver-intestinal, or isolated intestinal transplants. Every recipient was given anti-thymocyte globulin induction, then maintenance tacrolimus and steroids for 2 to 3 years. Bulk TCR-beta CDR3 sequencing was used to track graft-versus-host and host-versus-graft alloreactive T cell clones in the graft, circulation and bone marrow after intestinal transplantation. To identify alloreactive clones, pre-transplant mixed lymphocyte reaction products were sequenced and compared with unstimulated pre-transplant donor and recipient T cells. Of the roughly 26 intestinal transplant recipients enrolled in the cohort, one of whom was a retransplant, a few patients without pretransplant specimens were excluded. A peak of at least 4% donor T cells among recipient peripheral blood mononuclear cells was the definition used for donor T cell macrochimerism. Instead of going to the commercial service, samples from a few later patients were sequenced in-house on an Illumina MiSeq and processed with MiXCR.

General conclusions and limits of the study: Patients with donor T cell macrochimerism had high GvH to HvG T cell clonal ratios in their allografts. The relatively low number and heterogeneity of intestinal transplant patients limited the conclusions. GvH clones were detected in recipient bone marrow, and some appeared earlier in ileal mucosa or blood, consistent with an intestinal mucosal origin. Early after transplant, peak levels of circulating GvH clones were found to be associated with declines in HvG clones.

V drops 3 bases and J drops 8 bases, leaving 14 bases in between. Measured from the cysteine to the phenylalanine, the CDR3 is 13 residues long. Solely the CDR3 DNA is kept, with 39 bases framed from the first base. From a lookup of the germline V gene, CDR1 and CDR2 are SGHRS and YFSETQ. Of note for this clone: There is no known antigen for this receptor. Per-nucleotide qualities are absent, and no much larger clonotype sits a single base away.

The protocol used for the library was the immunoSEQ multiplex PCR assay. For most patients, genomic DNA was isolated using the Qiagen DNeasy Blood and Tissue Kit and was shipped frozen to Adaptive Biotechnologies for TCR sequencing. For most patients, genomic DNA was subjected to high-throughput TCR-beta CDR3 sequencing by Adaptive Biotechnologies. The paper's processing steps were these. Adaptive's ImmunoSEQ software supplied the TCR sequencing data for approximately 18 patients, while MiXCR and VDJtools were used to process a few other patients. To correct CD4 versus CD8 sorting errors, any sequence found in both subsets at a frequency ratio below 5:1 was removed. CDR3 nucleotide sequences shared between donor and recipient were removed because their origin could not be assigned. At least 2-fold expansion over unstimulated cells and a minimum CFSE-low frequency of 0.002% (template counts) or 0.001% (read counts) were required for clones to be classified as alloreactive. Mappable clones were those detected in sequenced pre-transplant spleen, lymph node, or MLR CFSE-low populations of the donor or recipient. Cumulative frequency of alloreactive clones was calculated as a percentage of all sequences weighted by copy number. Not all clones reach the TCRdb copy of this immuneACCESS table, which keeps in-frame sequences only. Checked studies attribute under half of the gap to unresolved V genes and leave the rest unexplained. That table gives V, J and clone size, and the DNA gave D and trimming. For this sample the table gives more than 95,000 clones, of which about nine tenths were detected only once. The ten largest account for about 0.18% of the sample.

The time point label corresponds to: cells obtained before transplantation from donor or recipient. CD3+CD4+ and CD3+CD8+ populations were FACS-sorted from unstimulated pre-transplant donor and recipient cells taken from spleen or lymph nodes. The TCR originated in a human donor who received an intestinal transplant. The material sequenced was unstimulated CD4+ T cells sorted from spleen or lymph node cells, taken before intestinal transplant. The chain couples TRBV5-1 to TRBJ1-2, and possibly TRBD1, on 5 matching bases. The CDR3 in this case is CASSSGGARGYTF. The DNA sequence is TGCGCCAGCAGCTCGGGAGGGGCTAGGGGCTACACCTTC.